One and the same sample provided the 25 T cell receptor beta chains below, sequenced in a study of blood T cell repertoires in COVID-19. This table comes from immunoSEQ multiplex PCR, and its TCRdb copy is limited to in-frame clones, with some not included. The table shows a few hundred thousand clones, with more than 85% occurring only once. Sequenced sample: PBMCs or T cells enriched from blood (not recorded which). The receptors derive from a woman aged 25 to 39 who had recovered from COVID-19.

The V gene is TRBV7-6, the J gene TRBJ2-1; a weak D match, TRBD2 (6 bases). The V end lost 1 base, the J end lost 10 bases, and 17 bases lay between the germline ends. CDR1 is SGHVS, CDR2 FNYEAQ, per germline. The CDR3 consists of 15 residues. The DNA of the CDR3 is TGTGCCAGCAGCTTAGGTGCGGGGAGCGTAGTCGAGCAGTTCTTC. This translates into CASSLGAGSVVEQFF.

The V gene is TRBV14, the J gene TRBJ1-3; D is ambiguous. Germline lookup yields CDR1 SGHDN and CDR2 FVKESK. This CDR3 spans 18 amino acids. V shed 7 bases and J shed 0 bases, with 22 bases lying between them. CDR3 bases: TGTGCCAGCATGCGGATGGTCCTCTCTGGTCCCTCTGGAAACACCATATATTTT. As protein: CASMRMVLSGPSGNTIYF.

This clone showed up just once. A read error is likely, as this CDR3 ends without the conserved phenylalanine or tryptophan. Because the CDR3's place on the DNA is in doubt, the DNA is left out and the CDR3 is given as listed by TCRdb. The V gene is TRBV2, the J gene TRBJ1-4; the table's D call TRBD1 went unverified against the DNA. The CDR3 has 13 residues if both end residues are counted. Per the germline V gene, CDR1 is SNHLY and CDR2 is FYNNEI. CDR3 in amino acids: CASSEIGRQLKKI.

This chain connects TRBV28 to TRBJ1-2; a weak D match, TRBD1 (6 bases). The V gene's germline CDR1 is MDHEN and CDR2 SYDVKM. Between the trimmed V and J ends, which lost 6 bases and 3 bases, there was a span of 17 bases. CDR3 length: 15 residues. CDR3 in DNA: TGTGCCAGCAGCGAACAGGGTACTAAAGACTATGGCTACACCTTC. It yields the protein CASSEQGTKDYGYTF.

In nucleotides, the CDR3 is TGTGCCAGCACCAACGGGGGTCTTAACTATGGCTACACCTTC. It is translated as CASTNGGLNYGYTF. This chain connects TRBV6-5 to TRBJ1-2; D perhaps matches TRBD1 (5 bases). CDR3 length: 14 amino acids. Germline V gene lookup returns CDR1 MNHEY and CDR2 SVGAGI. Trimming cost V 7 bases and J 1 base, with 13 bases left between them.

The rearrangement joins TRBV5-4 to TRBJ2-7; the D gene is possibly TRBD1 (6 bases). CDR1 and CDR2 from the germline V gene are SGHNT and YYREEE (reference sequence). The CDR3 sequence is 14 residues long. V lost 4 bases and J 6 bases, leaving 17 bases between the germline ends. The CDR3 nucleotides read TGTGCCAGCAGCCTCCTTGCACAGGGAGTCGAGCAGTACTTC. It encodes CASSLLAQGVEQYF.

The rearrangement joins TRBV7-2 to TRBJ1-2; 8 nucleotides agree with TRBD1. V gave up 2 bases and J gave up 4 bases; unmatched junction bases: 12. Germline CDR1 SGHTA, CDR2 FQGNSA. The CDR3 contains 17 residues. The CDR3 here is CASSLLSPAGTGYGYTF. The CDR3 region has the DNA TGTGCCAGCAGCTTACTCTCCCCGGCCGGGACAGGCTATGGCTACACCTTC.

The rearrangement joins TRBV28 to TRBJ2-3, with 11 positions matching TRBD2. V shed 6 bases, J shed 4 bases, and the junction held 12 bases outside the gene matches. CDR3 length: 17 amino acids. Looked up from germline, CDR1 is MDHEN and CDR2 is SYDVKM. The CDR3 coding sequence is TGTGCCAGCAGCGTCTACCCTACTAGCGGGAGCGCAGATACGCAGTATTTT. This codes for CASSVYPTSGSADTQYF.

The V gene is TRBV6-5, the J gene TRBJ2-7, with TRBD1 matching 8 bases. The length of the CDR3 is 12 residues. Germline assignment: CDR1 MNHEY and CDR2 SVGAGI. V shed 8 bases and J 4 bases; nucleotides not matched to a gene: 4. The CDR3 DNA reads TGTGCCAGCTCCGGGACAGGTTACGAGCAGTACTTC. It codes for CASSGTGYEQYF.

A remark on this clone: The CDR3 end shows no conserved phenylalanine or tryptophan, and so a read error is likely. The DNA is left out, because the CDR3 cannot be placed on it with certainty; the CDR3 is given as TCRdb lists it. V is TRBV19 and J is TRBJ1-6. Both ends counted, the CDR3 spans 11 residues. Germline CDR1 and CDR2: LNHDA and SQIVND (reference sequence). CDR3 loop: CASSQPRDLKI.

The CDR3: CATSVLSGTGAEAFF. The CDR3 DNA reads TGTGCCACCAGTGTCCTTTCCGGGACAGGGGCCGAAGCTTTCTTT. The J gene is TRBJ1-1, the V gene TRBV24-1; 10 bases map to TRBD1. CDR1 KGHDR and CDR2 SFDVKD come from the germline V gene. Trimming cost V 5 bases and J 8 bases; bases outside gene matches: 10. The CDR3 extends over 15 amino acids.

This chain links TRBV3-1 (or the pseudogene TRBV3-2) with TRBJ2-1; tentatively, D is TRBD1 (5 bases). Trimming left V 8 bases short and J 6 bases short, with 20 bases between. The CDR3 runs to 15 residues. From germline, CDR1 is LGHDT and CDR2 YNNKEL (reference sequence). The CDR3 DNA is TGTGCCAGCGAGGTCTTTGGTGCAGGGTCCAATGAGCAGTTCTTC. Protein product: CASEVFGAGSNEQFF.

The chain uses TRBV9 and TRBJ2-7, with 10 bases identical to TRBD1. CDR3 length equals 14 residues. Unmatched junction bases numbered 2, after V lost 4 bases and J lost 1 base. Germline V gives CDR1 SGDLS, CDR2 YYNGEE. CDR3 bases: TGTGCCAGCAGCTTGGGACAGGGGTCCTACGAGCAGTACTTC. This translates into CASSLGQGSYEQYF.

The J gene is TRBJ1-2, the V gene TRBV7-8; D gene unclear. Deletions cut 1 base from V and 5 bases from J, with 8 bases between. This CDR3 comprises 13 residues. CDR1 SGHVS and CDR2 FQNEAQ come from the germline V gene. The CDR3 DNA reads TGTGCCAGCAGCTTAGTGTCCCATTATGGCTACACCTTC. Residues: CASSLVSHYGYTF.

The V call is TRBV28, the J call TRBJ2-5, with TRBD1 identical over 10 bases. The germline V gene has CDR1 MDHEN and CDR2 SYDVKM. V lost 4 bases to trimming and J lost 3 bases; unmatched junction nucleotides: 5. The CDR3 spans 15 residues. The CDR3 DNA reads TGTGCCAGCAGTTCCGCCGGGACAGGGGAAGAGACCCAGTACTTC. This gives the protein CASSSAGTGEETQYF.

CDR3 region: CASSQDGAGAVTEAFF. CDR3 DNA sequence: TGTGCCAGCAGCCAAGATGGGGCAGGGGCGGTCACTGAAGCTTTCTTT. The chain employs TRBV4-2 and TRBJ1-1, with D perhaps matching TRBD1 (6 bases). The germline CDR1 and CDR2 sequences are LGHNA and YNFKEQ. This CDR3 comprises 16 residues. Trimming took 0 bases from V and 4 from J, leaving 15 bases between them.

The chain joins TRBV28 to TRBJ1-2; D is perhaps TRBD1 (5 bases). Per germline, CDR1 MDHEN and CDR2 SYDVKM. The V end was cut by 3 bases, the J end by 5 bases, with 7 bases between. This CDR3 spans 12 amino acids. In DNA, the CDR3 is TGTGCCAGCAGTTTGACAGATTATGGCTACACCTTC. It is translated as CASSLTDYGYTF.

The chain uses TRBV6-5 and TRBJ1-5; tentative D call: TRBD1 (6 bases). CDR3 size: 16 residues. CDR1 is MNHEY and CDR2 is SVGAGI in the germline V gene. Trimming shortened V by 2 bases and J by 0 bases, and 11 bases separated the two germline ends. The DNA for the CDR3 is TGTGCCAGCAGTTACCAGGGGAGCCATAGCAATCAGCCCCAGCATTTT. Translating gives CASSYQGSHSNQPQHF.

The CDR3: CASSTREALYEQYF. CDR3 coding DNA: TGTGCCAGCAGTACCCGGGAGGCTCTCTACGAGCAGTACTTC. The V gene is TRBV2, the J gene TRBJ2-7, with 7 bases identical to TRBD2. The V gene's germline CDR1 is SNHLY and CDR2 FYNNEI. Unmatched junction bases numbered 7, after V lost 5 bases and J lost 3 bases. The CDR3 runs to 14 residues.

The V and J genes are TRBV5-1 and TRBJ2-7; D might be TRBD2 (5 bases). Germline V gene data show CDR1 as SGHRS and CDR2 as YFSETQ. The CDR3 sequence is 14 residues long. Trimming took off 2 bases at V and 3 bases at J, with 12 bases between the two ends. The CDR3 loop is CASSLGSRYYEQYF. The DNA for the CDR3 is TGCGCCAGCAGCTTAGGGAGCCGTTACTACGAGCAGTACTTC.

The chain has TRBV19 and TRBJ1-6; 7 nucleotides agree with TRBD1. The CDR3 runs to 16 residues. The germline V gene encodes CDR1 LNHDA and CDR2 SQIVND (reference sequence). With V trimmed by 6 bases and J by 0 bases, 5 bases remained unmatched. CDR3 coding DNA: TGTGCCAGTAGACCACAGGGGAGCTCCTATAATTCACCCCTCCACTTT. Its translation: CASRPQGSSYNSPLHF.

The J gene is TRBJ2-7, the V gene TRBV10-3; D is unclear. Trimming pared 1 base from V and 3 bases from J, leaving 4 bases between. Looked up from germline, CDR1 is ENHRY and CDR2 is SYGVKD. The CDR3 has 12 amino acids. In DNA form, the CDR3 reads TGTGCCATCAGTGAGTTCCTCTACGAGCAGTACTTC. Amino acids: CAISEFLYEQYF.

This clone was seen only a few times. This sequence joins TRBV7-3 and TRBJ1-2, with 10 nucleotides matching TRBD1. Per the germline V gene, CDR1 is SGHTA and CDR2 is FQGTGA. Trimming took 5 bases from V and 7 from J; bases not matched to a gene: 7. The CDR3 extends over 14 amino acids. CDR3 in DNA: TGTGCCAGCAGCCGGGACAGGGGCGGTCTTGGCTACACCTTC. It codes for CASSRDRGGLGYTF.

This chain uses TRBV9 with TRBJ2-1; D call uncertain. The ends were cut back, 0 bases at V and 7 bases at J, with 8 bases in the middle. Germline-derived CDR1 and CDR2 are SGDLS and YYNGEE. The CDR3 consists of 13 residues. This CDR3 reads CASSVDLVNEQFF. The CDR3 coding sequence is TGTGCCAGCAGCGTAGATCTAGTGAATGAGCAGTTCTTC.

The chain uses TRBV19 and TRBJ2-2; D call uncertain. Trimming removed 2 bases at V and 4 bases at J, with 11 bases between. This CDR3 region has 15 residues. The germline V gene encodes CDR1 LNHDA and CDR2 SQIVND (reference sequence). The CDR3 loop is CASSIPPLSTGELFF. The CDR3, as DNA: TGTGCCAGTAGTATACCCCCACTATCCACCGGGGAGCTGTTTTTT.